Listed here are 5 T cell receptor beta chains from one sample, sequenced in a study of human T cells and chemical hapten exposure. Specified time point: patch test 2, 6 weeks after DPC sensitization. Treatment in this sample: therapeutic diphenylcyclopropenone sensitization with weekly scalp DPC. Each CDR3 protein is one row after TCRdb ran MiXCR on the RACE reads. Here the sample spans 140,000 or so distinct CDR3 sequences, approximately 12% being singletons. The sample consisted of whole blood, taken in connection with sensitization to the hapten diphenylcyclopropenone (DPC). Receptors were obtained from a woman in her forties or fifties with alopecia areata. Some clones in this sample may be carry-over from other donors' samples.

This clonotype was seen at least ten times. CDR3 in amino acids: CASSLGYSYEQYF. DNA of the CDR3: TGTGCCAGCAGCTTAGGGTACTCCTACGAGCAGTACTTC. This chain links TRBV7-9 with TRBJ2-7; D unresolved. This CDR3 region has 13 residues. Between the trimmed V and J ends, which lost 1 base and 0 bases, there was a span of 4 bases. Germline loops: CDR1 SEHNR, CDR2 FQNEAQ (reference sequence).

V gene TRBV6-5 combines with J gene TRBJ2-4; 12 nucleotides match TRBD2. V lost 6 bases, J lost 9 bases, and 6 bases stayed unmatched. Germline-derived CDR1 and CDR2 are MNHEY and SVGAGI. The CDR3 contains 14 residues. This chain's CDR3 is CASRTGTSGPIQYF. CDR3 bases: TGTGCCAGCAGGACCGGGACTAGCGGGCCCATTCAGTACTTC.

This clonotype was observed a few times. The chain joins TRBV20-1 to TRBJ1-5; 7 nucleotides match TRBD1. V lost 0 bases to trimming and J lost 2 bases; unmatched junction nucleotides: 7. CDR1 is DFQATT, CDR2 SNEGSKA, per germline (reference sequence). CDR3 length equals 16 residues. The CDR3 nucleotides read TGCAGTGCTAGAGAGGAACAGGGGCGGCGCAATCAGCCCCAGCATTTT. It codes for CSAREEQGRRNQPQHF.

The chain's CDR3 is CASSPGLVPSSYEQYF. The CDR3 DNA reads TGTGCCAGCAGTCCGGGACTAGTCCCGAGCTCCTACGAGCAGTACTTC. The genes are TRBV6-5 and TRBJ2-7, with TRBD2 matching over 8 bases. CDR3 length: 16 residues. The germline CDR1 and CDR2 sequences are MNHEY and SVGAGI. V was clipped by 5 bases and J by 0 bases; unmatched bases: 9.

V and J are TRBV19 and TRBJ1-5, with D possibly being TRBD1 (6 bases). In germline, CDR1 is LNHDA, CDR2 SQIVND (reference sequence). V lost 7 bases and J 5 bases, leaving 12 bases between the germline ends. CDR3 size: 13 residues. The CDR3 nucleotides are TGTGCCAGTAAATGGACAGCCGATCAGCCCCAGCATTTT. Encoded protein: CASKWTADQPQHF.